This T cell receptor (beta chain) was sequenced in a study of identifying expanded T cells in peripheral blood (dated by TCRdb to the late 2010s). Context from the whole study: Separate aliquots of the same genomic DNA pool were sequenced to produce technical replicates, and four replicates were compared in pairs. Paper-wide results and their limitations: Variance in clone template counts between approximately two-week samples significantly increased with total template count across all healthy donors. Approximately 1.2 differentially abundant clones were flagged by the binomial model between technical replicates, whereas about 15 and 18 were flagged over about two weeks and four weeks, respectively. Across all healthy-donor time intervals, the beta-binomial model significantly lowered both the number of clones called differentially abundant and the false-positive rate. It was expected by the authors that biological variance in healthy repertoires might increase further over much longer intervals, such as months to years.

The table lists this clone with a few counts. The antigen it recognizes is unknown. The junction departs from germline at one end; a sequencing error may be responsible. For CDR1 and CDR2, the germline V gene (reference sequence) lists SSHAT and FNYEAQ. Inclusive of the bounding cysteine and phenylalanine, the CDR3 is 14 residues long. The sequence is cut down to CDR3 DNA, 42 bases in frame from base 1. TCRbeta CDR3 regions were profiled by bias-controlled multiplex PCR amplification of genomic DNA with the immunoSEQ Assay. For the original study's pipeline: To quantify the absolute abundance of each unique TCRbeta CDR3 region, the sequences were collapsed and filtered. Differential abundance was assessed using a binomial (Fisher-equivalent) model and a beta-binomial model in which time-dependent variance fitted from healthy donors was added. Clones with fewer than 5 combined templates were removed, and a clone was called differentially abundant if the clone's Benjamini-Hochberg FDR was below 0.01. Beta-binomial variance was modeled as a function of total template count across the two samples using the form v = (b*log(k)+a)^2. The immuneACCESS repertoire file appears here via TCRdb, limited to in-frame rearrangements. These files lack a portion of the clones; in checked studies, under half of the deficit traces to unresolved V genes, and the cause of the others is not known. D and trimming were read from the DNA, whereas the V and J calls and clone size are those reported in that table. The sample table lists 80,000 or so clones, 70% to 90% of them with a count of one. The ten largest clones represent under 20% of the sample.

During the collection period, no immune events, such as infections, were documented for the healthy donors. Blood repertoires from healthy donors were used as a training cohort for calibrating time-dependent variance in a beta-binomial model of differential abundance of T-cell clones. The training cohort included around 10 healthy donors, of whom 3 were female and 7 were male. Donor ages ranged from roughly 29 to 64 years, with an average of roughly 40 years. Whole blood was collected from each healthy donor at three time points spaced two to three weeks apart and obtained from a commercial supplier. For immunosequencing, genomic DNA was extracted from unsorted whole blood.

The chain is made from TRBV7-7 and TRBJ2-1; TRBD2 matches 10 bases in the middle. The source of this sequence is a person aged 18 to 75 in good health. Material: blood. At the DNA level, the sequence is TGTGCTAGCAGCTTAGGACTAGCGGACAATGAGCAGTTCTTC. Its protein product is CASSLGLADNEQFF.